This T cell receptor (beta chain) was captured by sequencing in a study of CD8 T cells in Susac syndrome (dated by TCRdb to the late 2010s). Some background on the complete study: Whether CD8+ T cell activation and differentiation in Susac syndrome was antigen driven was tested using repertoire sequencing. The study compared CD8+ T cell repertoire clonality among approximately twelve healthy donors, around 14 Susac syndrome patients and roughly 16 multiple sclerosis patients.

To note about this clonotype: Its antigen has not been determined. No base-level quality is on record; no much larger clone is a single base apart.

Looking up the germline V gene (reference sequence) yields CDR1 MNHNY and CDR2 SVGAGI. The CDR3 runs 15 amino acids, cysteine and phenylalanine included. The only DNA kept is the CDR3, 45 bases in frame from the first base. The junction carries 12 bases between V and J, which are trimmed by 3 bases and 3 bases respectively. RNA was extracted using the RNeasy kit, and roughly 0.5 to 1 ug of the RNA was reverse transcribed with random hexamers. TCR beta CDR3 regions were amplified with the immunoSEQ multiplex PCR assay covering 54 Vbeta and 13 Jbeta segments. PCR amplification bias was corrected using a synthetic template baseline for primer optimization and computational correction. In the source study's methods: Reads were annotated to V, D and J genes per IMGT and analyzed with immunoSEQ Analyzer, keeping only productive sequences. To calculate clonality, Shannon entropy was normalized by log2 of the number of productive unique sequences and then subtracted from one. For each patient and control, public and private clones were evaluated among the 100 most prevalent clones. Clones were defined as Susac-specific if absent from the healthy and MS cohorts, from 1052 published viral clones and from other ImmuneACCESS disease sequences. TCRdb reanalyzed the raw reads on its own, using fastp at Q25 for trimming and MiXCR for clone calling, and kept in-frame beta chains. Here each entry gathers all rows of one CDR3 protein and keeps the most common genes and DNA. The authors' filters were not applied to this entry. The sample table shows under 150,000 distinct CDR3 sequences, and 85% to 95% are seen once. Approximately 0.25% of the sample goes to the ten largest clones.

Results the study describes overall, beyond this receptor: The TCR sequencing and HLA analysis was acknowledged to have included a relatively small number of individuals.

Peripheral blood CD8+ and CD4+ T cells from healthy donors, Susac syndrome patients and multiple sclerosis patients were profiled by high-throughput TCR beta sequencing. Healthy donors were age- and sex-matched controls. Bulk CD8+ and CD4+ T cells were purified by magnetic negative isolation, while CD8+ TEMRA cells were enriched using FACS. Blood was drawn into EDTA tubes, processed within 24 hours, and PBMCs were isolated by density gradient centrifugation. PBMCs intended for TCR sequencing were cryopreserved in liquid nitrogen and thawed later in a water bath at 37 degrees C. The sorted or isolated CD4+, CD8+ and CD8+ TEMRA cells reached a purity of at least 90%.

This chain joins TRBV6-6 to TRBJ2-1; TRBD2 might be the D gene, on 5 matching bases. Source material: CD8+ T cells from PBMCs. This clonotype was obtained from a human donor in good health. CDR3 reads: CASSYWTGDYNEQFF. The DNA sequence follows: TGTGCCAGCAGTTATTGGACCGGGGACTACAATGAGCAGTTCTTC.